The clone carrying this T cell receptor (beta chain) was observed once. Its specificity is not known. In the same sample, other DNA sequences code for this CDR3. This sample was taken from a study of shared clonotypes between healthy human individuals. Overall study context: The study enrolled two women and three men aged 18 to 49. Broader study findings: Generation probabilities of non-shared clonotypes were lower (relative to those shared by all four donors). Across a handful of donors, naive CD4 shared 5% to 6%, naive CD8 more than 3%, memory CD4 less than 2.5%, memory CD8 roughly 0.37%.

Sequenced by immunoSEQ multiplex PCR; TCRdb stores in-frame clones only, minus some. The sample yields about 690,000 clones, around 91% seen once. Sequencing was carried out using memory CD8+ T cells from PBMCs. As for subset: CD45RO+ cells pooled with CCR7-negative TemRA cells. The clonotype was recovered from a man aged 18 to 30 in good health. Some clones in this sample may be carry-over from other donors' samples.

CDR3 residues: CSVEGGSSYNEQFF. Here the CDR3 DNA reads TGCAGCGTTGAAGGAGGGTCCAGCTACAATGAGCAGTTCTTC. V gene TRBV29-1 combines with J gene TRBJ2-1; maybe TRBD2 (5 bases). Between the trimmed V and J ends, which lost 1 base and 3 bases, there was a span of 10 bases. In germline, CDR1 is SQVTM, CDR2 ANQGSEA. This CDR3 comprises 14 residues.